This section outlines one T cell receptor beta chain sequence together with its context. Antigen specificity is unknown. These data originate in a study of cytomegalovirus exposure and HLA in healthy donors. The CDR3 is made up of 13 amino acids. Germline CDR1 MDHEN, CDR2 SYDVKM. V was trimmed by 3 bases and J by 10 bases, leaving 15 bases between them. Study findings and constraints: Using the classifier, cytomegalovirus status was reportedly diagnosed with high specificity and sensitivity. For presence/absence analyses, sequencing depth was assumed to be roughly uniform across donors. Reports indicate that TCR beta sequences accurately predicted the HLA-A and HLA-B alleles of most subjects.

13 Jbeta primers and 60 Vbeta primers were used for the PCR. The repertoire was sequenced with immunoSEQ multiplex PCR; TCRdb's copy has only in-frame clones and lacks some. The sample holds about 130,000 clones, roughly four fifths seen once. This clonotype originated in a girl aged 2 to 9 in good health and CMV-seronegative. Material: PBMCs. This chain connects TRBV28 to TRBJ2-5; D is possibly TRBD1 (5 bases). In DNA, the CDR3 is TGTGCCAGCAGTTTTTGGCAGGGATCGTACCAGTACTTC. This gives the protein CASSFWQGSYQYF.